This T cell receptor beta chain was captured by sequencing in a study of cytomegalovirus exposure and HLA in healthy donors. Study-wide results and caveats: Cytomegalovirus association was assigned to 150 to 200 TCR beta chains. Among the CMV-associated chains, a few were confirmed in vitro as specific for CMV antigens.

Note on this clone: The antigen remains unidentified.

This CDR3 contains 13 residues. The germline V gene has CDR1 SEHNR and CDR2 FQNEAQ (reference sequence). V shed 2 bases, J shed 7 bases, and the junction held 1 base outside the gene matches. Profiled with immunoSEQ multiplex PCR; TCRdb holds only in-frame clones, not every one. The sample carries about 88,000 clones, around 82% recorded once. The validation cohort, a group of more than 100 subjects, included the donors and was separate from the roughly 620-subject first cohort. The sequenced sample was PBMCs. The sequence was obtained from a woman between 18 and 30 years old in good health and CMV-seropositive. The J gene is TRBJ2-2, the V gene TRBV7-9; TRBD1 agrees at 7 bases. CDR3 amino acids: CASSLRQGGELFF. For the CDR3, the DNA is TGTGCCAGCAGCTTACGACAGGGCGGGGAGCTGTTTTTT.